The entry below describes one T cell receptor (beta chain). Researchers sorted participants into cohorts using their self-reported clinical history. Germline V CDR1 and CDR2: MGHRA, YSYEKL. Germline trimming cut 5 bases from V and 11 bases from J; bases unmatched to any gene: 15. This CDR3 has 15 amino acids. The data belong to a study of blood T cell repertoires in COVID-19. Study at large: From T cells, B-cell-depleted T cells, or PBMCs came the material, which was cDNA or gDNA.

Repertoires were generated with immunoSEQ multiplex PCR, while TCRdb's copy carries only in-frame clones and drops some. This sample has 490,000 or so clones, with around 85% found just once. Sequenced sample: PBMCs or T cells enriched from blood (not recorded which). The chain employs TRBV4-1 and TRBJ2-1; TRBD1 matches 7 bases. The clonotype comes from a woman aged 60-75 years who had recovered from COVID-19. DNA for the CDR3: TGCGCCAGCAGCTCACCGGGACAGTTGTTTGGAAAGCAGTTCTTC. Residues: CASSSPGQLFGKQFF.